This T cell receptor beta chain was identified during a study of T cells after yellow fever vaccination. Trimming left V 8 bases short and J 0 bases short, with 14 bases between. This CDR3 contains 16 residues. Germline V lookup: CDR1 MNHEY, CDR2 SVGAGI. General study results and limits: Some clonotypes were seen in both the CD4 and the CD8 compartments. These made up a small share and likely arose from convergent recombination. Clones that expanded after primary vaccination mostly reappeared after the booster (just over 95% CD4, 88% CD8).

In making TCR cDNA, 5'RACE template switching added a universal primer site and UMIs to it. TCRdb redid the calling of the 5' RACE reads with MiXCR, one entry per CDR3 protein. The sample records about 300,000 distinct CDR3 sequences, around 9.3% being singletons. This clonotype was detected many times. What it binds is not known. The specimen was CD4+ T cells sorted from PBMCs, collected 5 days after the yellow fever booster vaccination. The sequence derives from a man aged 18-30 years who received the YFV17D yellow fever vaccine. V gene TRBV6-5 combines with J gene TRBJ1-6; D might be TRBD1 (5 bases). The CDR3 DNA is TGTGCCAGCCATCGGGGGTGGCCCTCCTATAATTCACCCCTCCACTTT. It translates to CASHRGWPSYNSPLHF.